This T cell receptor (beta chain) emerged from a study of CD8+CD57+ T cells in acquired aplastic anemia. Template material for TCR beta VDJ and CDR3 profiling consisted of genomic DNA. TCRdb redid the calling of the reads with MiXCR, one entry per CDR3 protein. This sample has more than 150,000 distinct CDR3 sequences, with 48% found just once. The sequenced patients had an expansion of CD8+CD57+ cells seen by flow cytometry. Patients had received no therapy at the time of blood sampling. V was trimmed by 9 bases and J by 4 bases, leaving 19 bases between them. The CDR3 extends over 15 amino acids. CDR1 is ENHRY, CDR2 SYGVKD, per germline.

Material for sequencing was sorted CD4+, CD8+, or CD8+CD57+ T cells (not recorded which) from PBMCs. This chain uses TRBV10-3 with TRBJ1-5, with D possibly being TRBD1 (5 bases). This TCR was recovered from a human donor with aplastic anemia. The CDR3: CAIWGGSTGNQPQHF. The DNA for the CDR3 is TGTGCCATTTGGGGCGGGTCTACTGGGAATCAGCCCCAGCATTTT.